Listed here are 28 T cell receptor beta chains from one sample, sequenced in a study of tumor-infiltrating lymphocytes in localized non-small cell lung cancer. Clones were sequenced by immunoSEQ multiplex PCR, and TCRdb holds only the in-frame ones, with some missing. The sample lists about 15,000 clones, under 75% seen once, with under 7% in the top ten. The sample taken for sequencing was lung tumor tissue. The receptors derive from a human donor with non-small cell lung cancer.

This clone occurred once. This chain uses TRBV5-4 with TRBJ2-7, with 11 bases identical to TRBD2. J gave up 0 bases and V 4 bases, and 6 bases lay outside the gene matches. Germline V gene sequence: CDR1 SGHNT, CDR2 YYREEE (reference sequence). The CDR3 is 16 amino acids. CDR3 bases: TGTGCCAGCAGCAGACCTAGCGGGAGGTCCTCCTACGAGCAGTACTTC. Translating it yields CASSRPSGRSSYEQYF.

V gene TRBV5-1 combines with J gene TRBJ1-1; 10 bases agree with TRBD1. The germline V gene has CDR1 SGHRS and CDR2 YFSETQ. The CDR3 is 16 residues long. The ends lost 6 bases at V and 1 base at J; junction bases unmatched: 9. Written as DNA, the CDR3 is TGCGCCAGCAAGACAGGGGGCTCCAGTCCGAACACTGAAGCTTTCTTT. Its translation: CASKTGGSSPNTEAFF. The whole variable domain, filled in from reference TRBV5-1 and TRBJ1-1, reads KAGVTQTPRYLIKTRGQQVTLSCSPISGHRSVSWYQQTPGQGLQFLFEYFSETQRNKGNFPGRFSGRQFSNSRSEMNVSTLELGDSALYLCASKTGGSSPNTEAFFGQGTRLTVV.

The CDR3 nucleotides are TGTGCCAGCAGCTTAGGAGATTACGCGAACACCGGGGAGCTGTTTTTT. Protein: CASSLGDYANTGELFF. The genes are TRBV7-9 and TRBJ2-2, with D hard to call. This CDR3 has 16 amino acids. V was shortened by 1 base and J by 0 bases, with 9 bases between the two germline ends. CDR1 SEHNR and CDR2 FQNEAQ come from the germline V gene (reference sequence).

This rearrangement joins TRBV29-1 to TRBJ2-1; D gene uncertain. Trimming shortened V by 3 bases and J by 6 bases, and 15 bases separated the two germline ends. CDR1 SQVTM and CDR2 ANQGSEA come from the germline V gene. This CDR3 is built from 14 residues. The CDR3 loop reads CSVEPAARPNEQFF. CDR3 nucleotides: TGCAGCGTTGAGCCAGCCGCCCGGCCCAATGAGCAGTTCTTC.

The chain employs TRBV28 and TRBJ1-5; TRBD1 matches at 7 bases. The germline CDR1 and CDR2 sequences are MDHEN and SYDVKM. With V trimmed by 2 bases and J by 0 bases, 4 bases remained unmatched. CDR3 length: 16 residues. The CDR3 sequence is CASSLVQGSSNQPQHF. The CDR3 DNA sequence: TGTGCCAGCAGTTTAGTACAGGGGAGTAGCAATCAGCCCCAGCATTTT. The whole variable domain, filled in from reference TRBV28 and TRBJ1-5, reads DVKVTQSSRYLVKRTGEKVFLECVQDMDHENMFWYRQDPGLGLRLIYFSYDVKMKEKGDIPEGYSVSREKKERFSLILESASTNQTSMYLCASSLVQGSSNQPQHFGDGTRLSIL.

The chain carries TRBV7-6 and TRBJ2-4, with 9 positions matching TRBD2. The CDR3 sequence is 15 residues long. Germline V lookup: CDR1 SGHVS, CDR2 FNYEAQ. V was pared by 0 bases and J by 6 bases, with 3 bases of the junction left unmatched. This CDR3 is CASSLAAGGGNIQYF. Here the CDR3 DNA reads TGTGCCAGCAGCTTAGCGGCGGGAGGGGGAAACATTCAGTACTTC.

This chain connects TRBV5-1 to TRBJ2-7; 7 bases map to TRBD1. The CDR3 contains 15 residues. Germline loops: CDR1 SGHRS, CDR2 YFSETQ. V trimming: 0 bases; J trimming: 3 bases; junction bases outside the gene matches: 6. Here the CDR3 reads CASSLAGTALYEQYF. CDR3 sequence (DNA): TGCGCCAGCAGCTTGGCCGGGACAGCCCTCTACGAGCAGTACTTC.

The chain employs TRBV2 and TRBJ2-2, with 10 bases matching TRBD2. V lost 6 bases, J lost 6 bases, and 10 bases stayed unmatched. CDR1 is SNHLY, CDR2 FYNNEI, per germline. The CDR3 is made up of 16 amino acids. CDR3 protein: CASRWEASGSPGELFF. The CDR3 nucleotides are TGTGCCAGCAGGTGGGAGGCTAGCGGGAGTCCCGGGGAGCTGTTTTTT.

This clone was observed a few times. This chain links TRBV5-5 with TRBJ2-1; D remains unclear. This CDR3 is 13 amino acids long. V was clipped by 6 bases and J by 4 bases, with 11 bases between them. In germline, CDR1 is SGHKS, CDR2 YYEKEE (reference sequence). CDR3 DNA: TGTGCCAGCACAATCCTCGGGTACAATGAGCAGTTCTTC. It specifies CASTILGYNEQFF.

The chain uses TRBV6-1 and TRBJ2-2; the D gene is possibly TRBD2 (6 bases). V gave up 2 bases and J gave up 6 bases, with 16 bases separating them. This CDR3 has 16 amino acids. Germline assignment: CDR1 MNHNS and CDR2 SASEGT. The CDR3 protein is CASSERRGAVPGELFF. The CDR3, as DNA: TGTGCCAGCAGTGAACGGAGGGGTGCGGTACCCGGGGAGCTGTTTTTT.

The CDR3 DNA reads as TGTGCCAGCAGCTTACAACGTGGGGGAAACGACTACGAGCAGTACTTC. Translating it yields CASSLQRGGNDYEQYF. This chain links TRBV7-6 with TRBJ2-7, with D perhaps TRBD1 or TRBD2 (5 bases each). V lost 2 bases, J lost 3 bases, and 17 bases lay in between. CDR3 length equals 16 residues. Germline values: CDR1 SGHVS, CDR2 FNYEAQ.

The chain links TRBV5-1 to TRBJ1-5; 7 nucleotides match TRBD1. This CDR3 has 16 residues. CDR1 and CDR2 (germline): SGHRS, YFSETQ. The V and J ends lost 4 bases and 3 bases, in that order; junction bases with no gene match: 10. The CDR3 nucleotides read TGCGCCAGCAGCCTGGACGGGACAGCCCACAATCAGCCCCAGCATTTT. This translates into CASSLDGTAHNQPQHF.

J is TRBJ2-2 and V is TRBV5-4, with a tentative D call TRBD1 (5 bases). Trimming pared 0 bases from V and 7 bases from J, leaving 10 bases between. CDR1 and CDR2 (germline): SGHNT, YYREEE (reference sequence). The CDR3 contains 14 residues. CDR3 in amino acids: CASSLDRKGGELFF. CDR3 nucleotide sequence: TGTGCCAGCAGCTTGGACAGGAAGGGCGGGGAGCTGTTTTTT.

V and J are TRBV29-1 and TRBJ2-5, with 8 nucleotides matching TRBD2. The CDR3 contains 16 residues. Germline CDR1 and CDR2: SQVTM and ANQGSEA. Losses at the gene ends were 6 bases for V and 1 base for J; bases not matched to a gene: 13. In DNA form, the CDR3 reads TGCAGCGTCGGACCTCAAGCGGGGGACTTCCAAGAGACCCAGTACTTC. This encodes CSVGPQAGDFQETQYF.

The chain uses TRBV27 and TRBJ2-3; TRBD2 agrees at 13 bases. Trimming at V came to 6 bases and at J to 2 bases, leaving 26 bases not matched to a gene. The CDR3 has 23 residues. Germline V gene data show CDR1 as MNHEY and CDR2 as SMNVEV (reference sequence). CDR3 bases: TGTGCCAGCAGGCCGACACAGGAGACGATTGGACTAGCGGGAGCAGTATTCACAGATACGCAGTATTTT. Protein: CASRPTQETIGLAGAVFTDTQYF.

The chain has TRBV6-1 and TRBJ2-1; no clear D gene. Germline CDR1 reads MNHNS; CDR2 reads SASEGT. This CDR3 has 13 residues. The ends were cut back, 5 bases at V and 3 bases at J, with 8 bases in the middle. CDR3 sequence: CASSRDNYNEQFF. The CDR3 DNA reads as TGTGCCAGCAGTCGCGACAACTACAATGAGCAGTTCTTC.

The chain employs TRBV6-1 and TRBJ1-1; D gene ambiguous. CDR1 and CDR2 (germline): MNHNS, SASEGT. The CDR3 spans 12 residues. The ends were cut back, 8 bases at V and 1 base at J, with 8 bases in the middle. Here the CDR3 reads CASGSGNTEAFF. DNA of the CDR3: TGTGCCAGCGGCTCAGGGAACACTGAAGCTTTCTTT.

The chain employs TRBV6-1 and TRBJ2-3, with unresolved D. Germline CDR1 MNHNS, CDR2 SASEGT. V dropped 4 bases and J dropped 3 bases, with 23 bases sitting between them. This CDR3 spans 18 amino acids. For the CDR3, the DNA is TGTGCCAGCAGTGCCCGCAGAGGCAGCGAGTTACTTACAGATACGCAGTATTTT. Amino acid sequence: CASSARRGSELLTDTQYF.

The gene calls are TRBV7-9 and TRBJ2-3, with a weak D call TRBD1 (7 bases). Germline-derived CDR1 and CDR2 are SEHNR and FQNEAQ (reference sequence). V was shortened by 5 bases and J by 5 bases, with 20 bases between the two germline ends. CDR3 length: 16 amino acids. CDR3 coding DNA: TGTGCCAGCAGCCAAAACACCGGGACAGCGGGAGATACGCAGTATTTT. Translation gives CASSQNTGTAGDTQYF.

This clone was detected only once. This chain uses TRBV6-4 with TRBJ2-5; 7 positions match TRBD1. CDR3 length: 14 amino acids. The J segment lost 4 bases and the V segment lost 10 bases, leaving 12 bases of the junction unmatched. Germline V gene data show CDR1 as MRHNA and CDR2 as SNTAGT. CDR3 DNA sequence: TGTGCCACCGAAGACAGGGAACTTCGAGAGACCCAGTACTTC. This codes for CATEDRELRETQYF.

The chain's CDR3 is CASDVTTNTEAFF. In DNA, the CDR3 is TGTGCCAGCGACGTGACCACGAACACTGAAGCTTTCTTT. The chain has TRBV2 and TRBJ1-1; D is uncertain. The CDR3 length is 13 residues. Per germline, CDR1 SNHLY and CDR2 FYNNEI. Trimming removed 8 bases from V and 1 base from J, with 11 bases in between.

V is TRBV13 and J is TRBJ2-5; TRBD1 aligns across 9 bases. Germline-derived CDR1 and CDR2 are PRHDT and FYEKMQ (reference sequence). The CDR3 extends over 15 amino acids. V trimming: 5 bases; J trimming: 2 bases; junction bases outside the gene matches: 6. The CDR3 DNA reads as TGTGCCAGCAGCCCCACCGGACAGGGGCAAGAGACCCAGTACTTC. This sequence encodes CASSPTGQGQETQYF.

The V and J genes are TRBV27 and TRBJ2-7; D gene unclear. Per germline, CDR1 MNHEY and CDR2 SMNVEV (reference sequence). V gave up 2 bases and J gave up 7 bases, with 15 bases separating them. There are 14 residues in the CDR3. The CDR3 protein is CASSLGRLNQEQYF. The CDR3, as DNA: TGTGCCAGCAGTTTAGGACGACTGAACCAGGAGCAGTACTTC.

This clone came up once. This rearrangement joins TRBV6-5 to TRBJ2-7; TRBD1 agrees at 9 bases. The V and J ends lost 4 bases and 2 bases, in that order; junction bases with no gene match: 3. This CDR3 comprises 14 residues. Germline values: CDR1 MNHEY, CDR2 SVGAGI. The CDR3 DNA reads as TGTGCCAGCAGTTCCGGGACAGGGACCTACGAGCAGTACTTC. Its translation: CASSSGTGTYEQYF.

This clone was observed a few times. The chain carries TRBV2 and TRBJ2-4; perhaps TRBD2 as D (5 bases). The V and J ends lost 8 bases and 5 bases respectively, with 10 bases between them. The CDR3 has 12 amino acids. The V gene's germline CDR1 is SNHLY and CDR2 FYNNEI. CDR3 amino acids: CASSSTQNIQYF. For the CDR3, the DNA is TGTGCCAGCTCTAGCACGCAAAACATTCAGTACTTC.

This chain links TRBV7-3 with TRBJ2-2; D not certain. CDR1 and CDR2 (germline): SGHTA, FQGTGA. The CDR3 length is 16 residues. Trimming left V 3 bases short and J 0 bases short, with 11 bases between. CDR3 DNA sequence: TGTGCCAGCAGCTTCCAGCCCGTCGCGAACACCGGGGAGCTGTTTTTT. It codes for CASSFQPVANTGELFF.

The chain couples TRBV7-9 to TRBJ2-7; tentatively, D is TRBD1 (6 bases). Trimming took off 1 base at V and 2 bases at J, with 12 bases between the two ends. The CDR3 runs 15 residues. CDR1 and CDR2 (germline): SEHNR, FQNEAQ (reference sequence). The CDR3 sequence: CASSLVTGSPYEQYF. CDR3 bases: TGTGCCAGCAGCTTAGTAACAGGGAGCCCCTACGAGCAGTACTTC.

This clone occurred a few times. V gene TRBV28 combines with J gene TRBJ2-7; D unresolved. With 6 bases removed from V and 3 bases from J, the gap between germline ends came to 9 bases. The CDR3 is 12 residues long. Germline values: CDR1 MDHEN, CDR2 SYDVKM. The CDR3 loop reads CASSLVHYEQYF. In DNA, the CDR3 is TGTGCCAGCAGCCTCGTCCACTACGAGCAGTACTTC.